These 24 T cell receptor beta chains originate from one sample sequenced in a study of HIV-infected patients and healthy controls. Roughly three months, about 14 weeks, into antiretroviral therapy, follow-up blood was collected. The repertoire came from unfractionated whole blood and reflected all unsorted peripheral T cells. Reverse transcription used roughly 480 ng RNA and constant-region primers for alpha and beta. Each of the alpha and beta chains got its own library through chain-specific third strand synthesis with indices. TCRdb recomputed calls from the 5' RACE reads with MiXCR, one row per CDR3 protein. The sample consists of some 7,000 distinct CDR3 sequences, more than 9% of them appearing once. The sample was blood, taken during antiretroviral therapy. Receptors were obtained from an adult with HIV infection.

This clonotype was observed a few times. The gene calls are TRBV7-9 and TRBJ2-3, with TRBD1 identical over 7 bases. V was pared by 3 bases and J by 3 bases, with 3 bases of the junction left unmatched. This CDR3 has 14 amino acids. The germline gives CDR1 SEHNR, CDR2 FQNEAQ (reference sequence). CDR3 residues: CASSLTGMTDTQYF. The CDR3 DNA follows: TGTGCCAGCAGCTTGACAGGGATGACAGATACGCAGTATTTT.

This clonotype is medium-sized by share. The rearrangement joins TRBV20-1 to TRBJ2-2; D remains ambiguous. Germline-derived CDR1 and CDR2 are DFQATT and SNEGSKA (reference sequence). V lost 2 bases, J lost 5 bases, and 3 bases lay in between. The CDR3 is 11 residues long. The CDR3 protein is CSARKTGELFF. In DNA form, the CDR3 reads TGCAGTGCTAGAAAGACCGGGGAGCTGTTTTTT.

This clonotype is medium-sized. This chain joins TRBV20-1 and TRBJ1-1; 10 positions agree with TRBD1. V trimming: 6 bases; J trimming: 4 bases; junction bases outside the gene matches: 8. CDR1 DFQATT and CDR2 SNEGSKA come from the germline V gene (reference sequence). The CDR3 spans 14 residues. In nucleotides, the CDR3 is TGCAGTGCAAGACAGGGGGCGCGTACCACTGAAGCTTTCTTT. Its translation: CSARQGARTTEAFF.

This clonotype is medium-sized within its sample. The rearrangement joins TRBV5-1 to TRBJ1-1; D uncertain. V dropped 6 bases and J dropped 1 base, with 4 bases sitting between them. Germline loops: CDR1 SGHRS, CDR2 YFSETQ. The CDR3 totals 11 residues. The CDR3 here is CASKGNTEAFF. The CDR3 nucleotides are TGCGCCAGCAAGGGGAACACTGAAGCTTTCTTT.

This clonotype was seen many times. The V gene is TRBV5-1, the J gene TRBJ2-5; D is unclear. The germline V gene has CDR1 SGHRS and CDR2 YFSETQ. Trimming took off 2 bases at V and 4 bases at J, with 12 bases between the two ends. This CDR3 contains 14 residues. The CDR3 loop is CASSLELPAETQYF. The DNA for the CDR3 is TGCGCCAGCAGCTTAGAGTTGCCCGCAGAGACCCAGTACTTC. Full variable domain (outside the CDR3, taken from reference TRBV5-1 and TRBJ2-5): KAGVTQTPRYLIKTRGQQVTLSCSPISGHRSVSWYQQTPGQGLQFLFEYFSETQRNKGNFPGRFSGRQFSNSRSEMNVSTLELGDSALYLCASSLELPAETQYFGPGTRLLVL.

This clonotype was seen more than once but under ten times. The gene calls are TRBV6-1 and TRBJ2-2; maybe TRBD1 (5 bases). The CDR3 covers 13 residues. Germline lookup yields CDR1 MNHNS and CDR2 SASEGT. The V and J ends lost 3 bases and 8 bases respectively, with 10 bases between them. CDR3 amino acids: CASSEDGQGELFF. Here the CDR3 DNA reads TGTGCCAGCAGTGAGGACGGACAAGGGGAGCTGTTTTTT.

About this clonotype itself: Since a much larger clone is just one base distant, this may be a read error. CDR3 residues: CSARVPKGFDEKLFF. In DNA, the CDR3 is TGCAGTGCTAGAGTCCCCAAGGGTTTCGATGAAAAACTGTTTTTT. This chain joins TRBV20-1 and TRBJ1-4; unclear D gene. V lost 1 base and J 6 bases, leaving 15 bases between the germline ends. The CDR3 spans 15 residues. CDR1 and CDR2 from the germline V gene are DFQATT and SNEGSKA (reference sequence).

The chain joins TRBV11-2 to TRBJ2-3, with D possibly being TRBD2 (5 bases). Germline assignment: CDR1 SGHAT and CDR2 FQNNGV. Trimming removed 4 bases from V and 2 bases from J, with 13 bases in between. The CDR3 totals 15 residues. The CDR3 sequence: CASSYLRGDTDTQYF. CDR3 DNA: TGTGCCAGCAGCTACCTCCGGGGTGACACAGATACGCAGTATTTT.

This clonotype is classed as medium-sized. V is TRBV29-1 and J is TRBJ1-2; possibly TRBD1 for D (5 bases). Trimming stripped 3 bases from V and 2 bases from J, with 10 bases between. CDR1 and CDR2 from the germline V gene are SQVTM and ANQGSEA. This CDR3 has 13 amino acids. CDR3 nucleotides: TGCAGCGTTGATCGCGACAGAAACTATGGCTACACCTTC. Translation gives CSVDRDRNYGYTF.

In its sample, this clonotype is medium-sized (0.01 to 0.1%). The chain recombines TRBV3-1 with TRBJ2-7; D gene ambiguous. Germline lookup yields CDR1 LGHDT and CDR2 YNNKEL (reference sequence). Trimming left V 8 bases short and J 3 bases short, with 14 bases between. CDR3 size: 13 residues. CDR3 loop: CASAIDGLYEQYF. CDR3 bases: TGTGCCAGCGCCATAGACGGTCTCTACGAGCAGTACTTC.

This clonotype was seen many times. The conserved phenylalanine or tryptophan is not found at the CDR3 terminus, so this likely reflects a read error. Because the CDR3's place on the DNA is in doubt, the DNA is left out and the CDR3 is given as listed by TCRdb. The chain uses TRBV7-9 and TRBJ2-3; TRBD2 is taken as the D call from the table, unchecked against the DNA. The CDR3 is 13 residues long, ends included. The germline gives CDR1 SEHNR, CDR2 FQNEAQ (reference sequence). CDR3 in amino acids: CASLPAGSGSRLI.

In its sample, this clonotype ranks as medium-sized. The chain joins TRBV5-1 to TRBJ2-3; D is unclear. The CDR3 contains 11 residues. Germline CDR1 and CDR2: SGHRS and YFSETQ. V was trimmed by 6 bases and J by 7 bases, leaving 9 bases between them. The CDR3, as DNA: TGCGCCAGCACCTCGGGCTATACGCAGTATTTT. This sequence encodes CASTSGYTQYF.

This clonotype is judged medium-sized. This rearrangement joins TRBV6-6 to TRBJ1-5, with D tentatively TRBD1 (6 bases). Germline V gene sequence: CDR1 MNHNY, CDR2 SVGAGI (reference sequence). V was cut by 7 bases and J by 7 bases, with 17 bases left in between. The CDR3 totals 14 residues. The CDR3 nucleotides are TGTGCCAGCACAGAAACAGGGCCGGGACAGCCCCAGCATTTT. It encodes CASTETGPGQPQHF.

This clonotype has ten or more counts. V and J are TRBV7-2 and TRBJ2-3; TRBD2 might be the D (7 bases). CDR3 length: 16 amino acids. CDR1 and CDR2 (germline): SGHTA, FQGNSA. V was cut by 4 bases and J by 3 bases, with 17 bases left in between. CDR3 coding DNA: TGTGCCAGCAGCTCTCCGCGGGGGCCCAAAACAGATACGCAGTATTTT. This gives the protein CASSSPRGPKTDTQYF.

In its sample, this clonotype ranks as medium-sized. The chain couples TRBV6-5 to TRBJ2-7; the D gene is possibly TRBD2 (7 bases). Germline CDR1 MNHEY, CDR2 SVGAGI. The CDR3 has 15 amino acids. V lost 6 bases to trimming and J lost 0 bases, with 15 bases between them. DNA for the CDR3: TGTGCCAGCAGAACTGCGGGGGCGAGCTCCTACGAGCAGTACTTC. Protein sequence: CASRTAGASSYEQYF.

Within the sample, this clonotype is medium-sized (0.01 to 0.1%). The chain employs TRBV10-3 and TRBJ1-6; TRBD1 aligns across 10 bases. The CDR3 has 14 amino acids. Losses at the gene ends were 7 bases for V and 10 bases for J; bases not matched to a gene: 7. Looked up from germline, CDR1 is ENHRY and CDR2 is SYGVKD. The CDR3 loop reads CAINKGTGESPLHF. The CDR3 bases are TGTGCCATCAACAAAGGGACAGGGGAATCACCCCTCCACTTT.

Within the sample, this clonotype is medium-sized. This rearrangement joins TRBV11-2 to TRBJ2-3; D is undetermined. V lost 3 bases, J lost 2 bases, and 0 bases lay in between. Germline lookup yields CDR1 SGHAT and CDR2 FQNNGV. CDR3 length: 11 residues. CDR3 sequence reads: CASSFTDTQYF. The DNA for the CDR3 is TGTGCCAGCAGCTTCACAGATACGCAGTATTTT.

This clonotype was counted many times. The rearrangement links TRBV7-2 to TRBJ2-5; D perhaps matches TRBD2 (5 bases). Trimming pared 4 bases from V and 3 bases from J, leaving 9 bases between. Germline V gene sequence: CDR1 SGHTA, CDR2 FQGNSA. The CDR3 extends over 13 amino acids. CDR3 nucleotides: TGTGCCAGCAGCTCCCTAGCAAAAGAGACCCAGTACTTC. This gives the protein CASSSLAKETQYF.

This clonotype was seen at least ten times. This sequence joins TRBV20-1 and TRBJ1-2; weak D call: TRBD1 (5 bases). Germline CDR1 DFQATT, CDR2 SNEGSKA (reference sequence). The ends were cut back, 4 bases at V and 1 base at J, with 19 bases in the middle. The CDR3 is made up of 16 amino acids. The CDR3 loop reads CSANQGRGPINYGYTF. The CDR3 region has the DNA TGCAGTGCTAACCAGGGAAGGGGACCAATTAACTATGGCTACACCTTC.

This clonotype is labeled medium-sized (0.01 to 0.1%). The chain is built from TRBV24-1 and TRBJ2-3; TRBD1 aligns across 7 bases. CDR1 is KGHDR and CDR2 is SFDVKD in the germline V gene. Trimming took 0 bases from V and 2 from J; bases not matched to a gene: 4. This CDR3 has 16 amino acids. For the CDR3, the DNA is TGTGCCACCAGTGATTTGCACAGGGGTAACACAGATACGCAGTATTTT. It codes for CATSDLHRGNTDTQYF.

The J gene is TRBJ1-3, the V gene TRBV2; D remains ambiguous. Trimming took 1 base from V and 0 from J, leaving 7 bases between them. This CDR3 spans 15 amino acids. CDR1 SNHLY and CDR2 FYNNEI come from the germline V gene. This CDR3 reads CASSEGADSGNTIYF. The CDR3, as DNA: TGTGCCAGCAGTGAAGGGGCAGACTCTGGAAACACCATATATTTT.

This clonotype is medium-sized. The V call is TRBV19, the J call TRBJ1-1; possible D gene TRBD1, 6 bases. The germline gives CDR1 LNHDA, CDR2 SQIVND (reference sequence). Trimming took off 8 bases at V and 1 base at J, with 17 bases between the two ends. The CDR3 spans 15 residues. CDR3 residues: CASGPRGGPNTEAFF. The DNA of the CDR3 is TGTGCCAGTGGACCCAGGGGAGGACCGAACACTGAAGCTTTCTTT.

V gene TRBV7-9 combines with J gene TRBJ2-7; the D is unclear. V dropped 6 bases and J dropped 6 bases, with 9 bases sitting between them. CDR3 length: 11 residues. Per germline, CDR1 SEHNR and CDR2 FQNEAQ (reference sequence). CDR3 sequence: CASSIITEQYF. The CDR3 region has the DNA TGTGCCAGCAGTATAATTACCGAGCAGTACTTC.

The chain carries TRBV12-3 or TRBV12-4 and TRBJ2-3; either TRBD1 or TRBD2 may supply D (6 bases each). This CDR3 has 15 residues. The ends were cut back, 8 bases at V and 3 bases at J, with 18 bases in the middle. In nucleotides, the CDR3 is TGTGCCAGCCTTAAAGGGGGGACGCAGACAGATACGCAGTATTTT. It is translated as CASLKGGTQTDTQYF.